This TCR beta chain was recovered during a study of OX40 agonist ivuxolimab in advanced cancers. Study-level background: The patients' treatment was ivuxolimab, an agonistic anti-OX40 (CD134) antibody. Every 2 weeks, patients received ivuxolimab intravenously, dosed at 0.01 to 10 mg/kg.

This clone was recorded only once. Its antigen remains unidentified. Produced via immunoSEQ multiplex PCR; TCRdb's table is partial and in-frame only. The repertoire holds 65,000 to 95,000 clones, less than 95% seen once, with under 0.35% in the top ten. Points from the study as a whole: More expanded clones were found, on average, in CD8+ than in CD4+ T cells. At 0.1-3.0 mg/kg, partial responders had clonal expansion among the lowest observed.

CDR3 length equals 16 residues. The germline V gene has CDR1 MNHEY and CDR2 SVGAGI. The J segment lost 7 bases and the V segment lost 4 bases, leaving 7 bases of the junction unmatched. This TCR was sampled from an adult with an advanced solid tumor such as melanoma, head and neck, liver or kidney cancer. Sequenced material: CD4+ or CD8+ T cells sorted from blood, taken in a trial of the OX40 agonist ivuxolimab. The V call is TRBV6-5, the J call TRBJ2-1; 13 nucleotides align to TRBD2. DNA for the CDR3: TGTGCCAGCAGTTTAGGACTAGCGGGGGTGCGGAATGAGCAGTTCTTC. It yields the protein CASSLGLAGVRNEQFF.